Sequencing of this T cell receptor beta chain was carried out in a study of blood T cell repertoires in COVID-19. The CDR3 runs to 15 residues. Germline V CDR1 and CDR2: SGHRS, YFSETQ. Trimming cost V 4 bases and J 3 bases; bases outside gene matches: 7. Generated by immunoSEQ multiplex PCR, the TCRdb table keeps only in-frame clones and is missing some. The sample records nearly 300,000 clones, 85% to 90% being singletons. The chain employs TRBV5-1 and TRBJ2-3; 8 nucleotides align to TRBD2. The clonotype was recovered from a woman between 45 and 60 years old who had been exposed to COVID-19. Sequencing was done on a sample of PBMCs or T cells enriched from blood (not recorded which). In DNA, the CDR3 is TGCGCCAGCAGCCCGGAAGGACTAGCTACAGATACGCAGTATTTT. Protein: CASSPEGLATDTQYF. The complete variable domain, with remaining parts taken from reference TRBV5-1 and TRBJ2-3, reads KAGVTQTPRYLIKTRGQQVTLSCSPISGHRSVSWYQQTPGQGLQFLFEYFSETQRNKGNFPGRFSGRQFSNSRSEMNVSTLELGDSALYLCASSPEGLATDTQYFGPGTRLTVL.